This is a list of T cell receptor beta chains from one sample in a study of regulatory T cells in long-lasting Graves disease. MiXCR was run by TCRdb on the multiplex PCR reads, yielding one entry per CDR3 protein. The sample consists of 450,000 to 600,000 distinct CDR3 sequences, roughly 14% of them appearing once. These data also formed part of another study, on T cells in Graves' hyperthyroidism and ophthalmopathy.

The sequenced sample was peripheral blood mononuclear cells (PBMCs), obtained at new diagnosis, from a patient treated with antithyroid drugs. These receptor sequences come from a man in his thirties or forties with Graves disease. CDR3s include the opening cysteine and the closing phenylalanine or tryptophan. The D gene is left open where the match is weak. Clone size is stated in some rows and not others, as once, few, many or a class when expanded.

>TRBJ2-5|.|15|TRBV30|.
CAWSGGHVMAGTQYF
TGTGCCTGGAGTGGTGGACACGTAATGGCGGGGACCCAGTACTTC
>TRBJ1-2|many|16|TRBV2|TRBD1
CASSPPGQVLFYGYTF
TGTGCCAGCAGCCCCCCGGGACAGGTTTTGTTCTATGGCTACACCTTC
>TRBJ2-5|few|16|TRBV3-1|TRBD2
CASSQGLAEYQETQYF
TGTGCCAGCAGCCAAGGGCTAGCGGAGTACCAAGAGACCCAGTACTTC
>TRBJ2-7|.|16|TRBV5-1|.
CASSQGTRGFSYEQYF
TGCGCCAGCAGCCAAGGGACAAGGGGCTTTTCCTACGAGCAGTACTTC
>TRBJ2-3|many|15|TRBV12-5|.
CASGPPSVESDTQYF
TGTGCTAGTGGTCCCCCTTCAGTGGAGTCAGATACGCAGTATTTT
>TRBJ2-2|many|13|TRBV6-1|TRBD1
CAGQRGRGGELFF
TGTGCCGGTCAAAGGGGGCGCGGCGGGGAGCTGTTTTTT
>TRBJ1-1|many|13|TRBV29-1|TRBD1
CSGQGASNTEAFF
TGCAGCGGACAGGGGGCATCGAACACTGAAGCTTTCTTT
>TRBJ2-7|many|15|TRBV11-1|.
CASSLLGASVYEQYF
TGTGCCAGCAGCTTATTGGGGGCGTCGGTCTACGAGCAGTACTTC
>TRBJ2-7|.|15|TRBV6-5|.
CASSYGGLVAYEQYF
TGTGCCAGCAGTTACGGGGGCCTCGTTGCCTACGAGCAGTACTTC
>TRBJ1-5|.|13|TRBV27|.
CASSSPGSQPQHF
TGTGCCAGCAGTTCCCCCGGAAGTCAGCCCCAGCATTTT
>TRBJ2-1|many|12|TRBV11-2|TRBD1
CASSRTGIEQFF
TGTGCCAGCAGCCGGACAGGGATTGAGCAGTTCTTC
>TRBJ2-5|.|18|TRBV19|.
CASSMPSGPNKYQETQYF
TGTGCCAGTAGTATGCCGTCGGGACCTAACAAGTACCAAGAGACCCAGTACTTC
>TRBJ1-2|few|15|TRBV3-1|TRBD1
CASSPLEGARPGYTF
TGTGCCAGCAGCCCCCTTGAGGGGGCGCGGCCCGGCTACACCTTC
>TRBJ1-4|many|13|TRBV20-1|TRBD1
CSARAGGFVQLFF
TGCAGTGCTAGAGCAGGGGGCTTCGTCCAACTGTTTTTT
>TRBJ1-5|.|15|TRBV6-2/TRBV6-3|.
CASSYPGISNQPQHF
TGTGCCAGCAGTTACCCCGGCATAAGCAATCAGCCCCAGCATTTT
>TRBJ1-4|many|14|TRBV6-5|.
CASRYTGRNEKLFF
TGTGCCAGCAGGTACACGGGACGGAATGAAAAACTGTTTTTT
>TRBJ2-7|many|12|TRBV10-3|.
CAAGGGSYEQYF
TGTGCCGCCGGGGGCGGATCCTACGAGCAGTACTTC
>TRBJ2-1|once|14|TRBV5-5|TRBD1
CASRDRGSYNEQFF
TGTGCCAGCAGGGACAGGGGTTCCTACAATGAGCAGTTCTTC
>TRBJ2-7|many|11|TRBV2|.
CALGLPYEQYF
TGTGCTTTGGGTCTGCCCTACGAGCAGTACTTC
>TRBJ2-7|many|16|TRBV15|.
CATSRVEKVSLRGQYF
TGTGCCACCAGCAGAGTGGAAAAAGTTAGCCTACGAGGGCAGTACTTC
>TRBJ2-4|.|11|TRBV5-6|.
CASSSRDSIYF
TGTGCCAGCAGCTCTCGGGACTCCATCTACTTC
>TRBJ2-4|.|19|TRBV14|TRBD2
CASSQGLAGGLAWRNIQYF
TGTGCCAGCAGCCAAGGTCTAGCGGGAGGGCTTGCTTGGCGGAACATTCAGTACTTC